Sequencing of this T cell receptor (beta chain) was carried out in a study of shared clonotypes between healthy human individuals. The study, taken as a whole, reports: Limitation of the genetic and exposure-history diversity represented came from the few donors.

This clone was observed once. No antigen is known for it. Some clones are missing from TCRdb's copy, which holds only in-frame ones; the method was immunoSEQ multiplex PCR. The data show about 1,500,000 clones, roughly 95% seen once. Germline CDR1 is SGHRS and CDR2 is YFSETQ. V dropped 3 bases and J dropped 6 bases, with 16 bases sitting between them. The CDR3 has 15 residues. Donors were healthy HIV-negative adults without recently reported acute infections or vaccinations. V and J are TRBV5-1 and TRBJ2-1; D could derive from TRBD1 or TRBD2 (5 bases each). The sample was naive CD4+ T cells sorted from blood. The subset: CD45RA+ positively selected. The clonotype comes from a man aged 25-40 years in good health. DNA for the CDR3: TGCGCCAGCAGCTCCCGGGCTACAGGAGGCAATGAGCAGTTCTTC. Protein sequence: CASSSRATGGNEQFF.